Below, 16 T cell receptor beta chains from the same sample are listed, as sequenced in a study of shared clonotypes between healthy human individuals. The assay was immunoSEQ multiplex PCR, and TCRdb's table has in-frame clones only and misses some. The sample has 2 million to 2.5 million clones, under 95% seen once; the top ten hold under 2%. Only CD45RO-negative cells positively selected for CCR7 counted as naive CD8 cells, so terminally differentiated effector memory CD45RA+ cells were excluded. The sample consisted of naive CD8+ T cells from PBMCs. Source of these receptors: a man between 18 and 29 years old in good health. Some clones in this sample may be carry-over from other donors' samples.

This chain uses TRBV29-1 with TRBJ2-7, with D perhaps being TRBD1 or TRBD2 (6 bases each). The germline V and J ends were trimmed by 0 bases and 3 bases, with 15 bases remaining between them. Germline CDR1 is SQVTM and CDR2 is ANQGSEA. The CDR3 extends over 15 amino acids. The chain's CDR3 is CSVEDRGGGDYEQYF. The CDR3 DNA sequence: TGCAGCGTTGAAGACCGCGGAGGGGGTGACTACGAGCAGTACTTC.

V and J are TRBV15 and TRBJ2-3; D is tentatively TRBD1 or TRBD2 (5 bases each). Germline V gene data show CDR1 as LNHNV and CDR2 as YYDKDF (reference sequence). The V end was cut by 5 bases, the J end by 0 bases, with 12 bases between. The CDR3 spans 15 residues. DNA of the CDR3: TGTGCCACCAGCCCCGGGGCAGGTAGCACAGATACGCAGTATTTT. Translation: CATSPGAGSTDTQYF.

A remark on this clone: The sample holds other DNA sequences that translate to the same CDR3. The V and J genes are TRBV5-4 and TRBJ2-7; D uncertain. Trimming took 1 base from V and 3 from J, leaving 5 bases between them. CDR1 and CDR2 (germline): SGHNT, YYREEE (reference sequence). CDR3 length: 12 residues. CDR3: CASSLLGYEQYF. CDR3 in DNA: TGTGCCAGCAGCTTGCTCGGCTACGAGCAGTACTTC.

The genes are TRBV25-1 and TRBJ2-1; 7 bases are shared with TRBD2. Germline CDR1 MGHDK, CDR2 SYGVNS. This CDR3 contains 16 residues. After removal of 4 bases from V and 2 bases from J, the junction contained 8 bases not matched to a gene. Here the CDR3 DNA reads TGTGCCAGCAGTGCGGGAGCGGGAACCCCCTACAATGAGCAGTTCTTC. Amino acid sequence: CASSAGAGTPYNEQFF.

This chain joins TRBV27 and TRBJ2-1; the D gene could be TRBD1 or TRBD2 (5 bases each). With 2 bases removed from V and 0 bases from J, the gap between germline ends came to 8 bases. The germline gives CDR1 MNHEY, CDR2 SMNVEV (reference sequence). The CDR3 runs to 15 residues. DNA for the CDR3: TGTGCCAGCAGTTTAACCGGGGCCTCCTACAATGAGCAGTTCTTC. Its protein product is CASSLTGASYNEQFF.

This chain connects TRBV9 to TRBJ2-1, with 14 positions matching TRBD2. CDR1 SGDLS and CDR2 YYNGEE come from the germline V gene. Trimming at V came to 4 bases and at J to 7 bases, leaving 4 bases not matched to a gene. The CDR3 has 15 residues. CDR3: CASSLRTSGGNEQFF. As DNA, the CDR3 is TGTGCCAGCAGCCTCCGGACTAGCGGGGGGAATGAGCAGTTCTTC. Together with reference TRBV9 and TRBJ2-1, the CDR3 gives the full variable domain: DSGVTQTPKHLITATGQRVTLRCSPRSGDLSVYWYQQSLDQGLQFLIQYYNGEERAKGNILERFSAQQFPDLHSELNLSSLELGDSALYFCASSLRTSGGNEQFFGPGTRLTVL.

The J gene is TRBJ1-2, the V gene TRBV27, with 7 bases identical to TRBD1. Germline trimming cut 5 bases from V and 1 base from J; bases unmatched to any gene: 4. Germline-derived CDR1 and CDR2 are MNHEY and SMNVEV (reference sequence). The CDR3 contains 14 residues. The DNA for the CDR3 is TGTGCCAGCAGTACCTACAGGGGTAACTATGGCTACACCTTC. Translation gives CASSTYRGNYGYTF.

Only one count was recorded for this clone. CDR3 coding DNA: TGTGCCAGCAGCTCTAATCCTCGAGAAGCTTTCTTT. Protein: CASSSNPREAFF. The chain has TRBV7-3 and TRBJ1-1, with D unresolved. Looked up from germline, CDR1 is SGHTA and CDR2 is FQGTGA. Deletions cut 4 bases from V and 8 bases from J, with 11 bases between. The CDR3 consists of 12 residues.

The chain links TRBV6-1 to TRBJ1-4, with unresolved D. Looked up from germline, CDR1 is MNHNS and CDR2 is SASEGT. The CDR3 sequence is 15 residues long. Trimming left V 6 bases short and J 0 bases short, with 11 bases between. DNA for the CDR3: TGTGCCAGCAGAATTACTGGCGCAACTAATGAAAAACTGTTTTTT. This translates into CASRITGATNEKLFF.

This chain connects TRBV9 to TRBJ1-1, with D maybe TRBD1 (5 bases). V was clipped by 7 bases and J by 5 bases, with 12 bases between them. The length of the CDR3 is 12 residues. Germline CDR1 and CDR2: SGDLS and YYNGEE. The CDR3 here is CASGGVITEAFF. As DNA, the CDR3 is TGTGCCAGCGGAGGGGTCATAACTGAAGCTTTCTTT.

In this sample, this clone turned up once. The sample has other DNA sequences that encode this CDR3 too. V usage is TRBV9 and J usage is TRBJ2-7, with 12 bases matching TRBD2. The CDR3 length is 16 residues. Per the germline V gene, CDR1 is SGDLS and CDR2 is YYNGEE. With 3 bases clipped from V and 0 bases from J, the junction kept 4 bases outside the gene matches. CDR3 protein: CASSEGGLAGSYEQYF. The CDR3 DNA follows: TGTGCCAGCAGCGAGGGGGGACTAGCGGGCTCCTACGAGCAGTACTTC.

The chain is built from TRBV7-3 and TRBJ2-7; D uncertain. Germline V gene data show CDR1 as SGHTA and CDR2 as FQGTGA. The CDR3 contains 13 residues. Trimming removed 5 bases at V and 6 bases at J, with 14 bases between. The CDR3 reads CASSPDHLGEQYF. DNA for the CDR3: TGTGCCAGCAGCCCCGACCACCTAGGCGAGCAGTACTTC. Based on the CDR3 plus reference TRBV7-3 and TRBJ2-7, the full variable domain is GAGVSQTPSNKVTEKGKYVELRCDPISGHTALYWYRQSLGQGPEFLIYFQGTGAADDSGLPNDRFFAVRPEGSVSTLKIQRTERGDSAVYLCASSPDHLGEQYFGPGTRLTVT.

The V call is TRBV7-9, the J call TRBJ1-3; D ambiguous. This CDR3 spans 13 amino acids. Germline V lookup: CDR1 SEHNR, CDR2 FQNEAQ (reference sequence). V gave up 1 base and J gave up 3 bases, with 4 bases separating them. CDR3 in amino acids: CASSLGGGNTIYF. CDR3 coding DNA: TGTGCCAGCAGCTTAGGGGGTGGAAACACCATATATTTT.

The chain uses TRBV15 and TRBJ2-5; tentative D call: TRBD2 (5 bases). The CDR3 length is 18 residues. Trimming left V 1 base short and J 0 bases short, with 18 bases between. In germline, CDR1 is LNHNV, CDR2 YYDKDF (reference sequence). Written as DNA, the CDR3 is TGTGCCACCAGCAGAGCCCCCGTTGGAGCGGAGTACCAAGAGACCCAGTACTTC. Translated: CATSRAPVGAEYQETQYF.

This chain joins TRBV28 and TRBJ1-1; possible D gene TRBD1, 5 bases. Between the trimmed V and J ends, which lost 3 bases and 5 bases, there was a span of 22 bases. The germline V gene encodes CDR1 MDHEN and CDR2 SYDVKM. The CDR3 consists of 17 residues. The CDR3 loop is CASSFPPWRGRETEAFF. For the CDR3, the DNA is TGTGCCAGCAGTTTCCCCCCCTGGAGGGGAAGGGAAACTGAAGCTTTCTTT.

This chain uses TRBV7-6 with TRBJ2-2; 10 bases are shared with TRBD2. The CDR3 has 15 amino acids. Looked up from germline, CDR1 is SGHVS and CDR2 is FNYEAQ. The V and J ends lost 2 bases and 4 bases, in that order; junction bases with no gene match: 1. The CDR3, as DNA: TGTGCCAGCAGCTTATTAGCGGGAGGCACCGGGGAGCTGTTTTTT. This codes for CASSLLAGGTGELFF.